This record looks at one T cell receptor beta chain sequence and its context. The antigen is not known. Clones were read by immunoSEQ multiplex PCR, and TCRdb kept only the in-frame ones, dropping some. Of 11,000 or so clones in the sample, about 95% are singletons; the top ten hold about 0.32%. The naive gate required viable CD3+CD4+ or CD3+CD8+ cells with CCR7+CD45RA+CD45RO-CD95-CD27+CD28+ phenotype. The sample comes from a study of T cells after posttransplantation cyclophosphamide. General study results and limits: TRB clonality was highly associated with recipient CMV seropositivity and reactivation. Donor-recipient repertoire similarity was low at 1-2 months, rising over year one. Blood and skin or GI T cell repertoires showed limited TRB overlap.

This receptor was obtained from a man aged 25 to 40 in good health and a related stem cell transplant donor. The material sequenced was naive CD8+ T cells sorted from PBMCs.

CDR3 nucleotide sequence: TGTGCCATCGCGGGGGGCCCCTACGTTGAGCAGTACTTC. This gives the protein CAIAGGPYVEQYF. This rearrangement joins TRBV10-3 to TRBJ2-7; the match to TRBD2 covers 8 bases. The CDR3 consists of 13 residues. Germline assignment: CDR1 ENHRY and CDR2 SYGVKD. V lost 8 bases to trimming and J lost 7 bases; unmatched junction nucleotides: 10.